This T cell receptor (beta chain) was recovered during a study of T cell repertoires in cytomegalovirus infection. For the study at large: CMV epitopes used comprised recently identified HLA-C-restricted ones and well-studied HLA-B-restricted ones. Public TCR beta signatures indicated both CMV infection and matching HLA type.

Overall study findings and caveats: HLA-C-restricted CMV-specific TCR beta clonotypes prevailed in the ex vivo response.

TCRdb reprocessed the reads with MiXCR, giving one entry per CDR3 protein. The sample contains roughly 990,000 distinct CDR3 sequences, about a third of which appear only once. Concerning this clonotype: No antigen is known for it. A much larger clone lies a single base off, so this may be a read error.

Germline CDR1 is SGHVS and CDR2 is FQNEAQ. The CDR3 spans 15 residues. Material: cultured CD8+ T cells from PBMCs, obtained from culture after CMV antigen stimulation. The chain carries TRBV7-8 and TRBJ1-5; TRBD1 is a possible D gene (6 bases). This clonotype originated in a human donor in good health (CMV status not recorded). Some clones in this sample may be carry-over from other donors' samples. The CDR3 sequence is CVSRRGTGPNQPQHF. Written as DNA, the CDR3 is TGTGTCAGCAGAAGGGGAACAGGGCCTAATCAGCCCCAGCATTTT.